One sample yielded the 6 T cell receptor beta chains listed below, sequenced in a study of post-analysis software for immune sequencing data. Study-wide points: With TRBV5-6, TRBV5-1 and TRBV20-1 included, about five TRBV segments were more frequent in patients than in controls.

Sequencing libraries made from TCR beta cDNA carried unique molecular identifiers. Each CDR3 protein gets one entry after TCRdb re-called the PCR reads with MiXCR. The sample yields approximately 360,000 distinct CDR3 sequences, roughly 36% seen once. For these receptors, no antigen is known. Sequencing used blood. Every receptor here comes from a girl aged 10-17 years with multiple sclerosis.

In this sample, this clonotype turned up many times. The chain joins TRBV12-3 or TRBV12-4 to TRBJ2-3; 9 bases are shared with TRBD2. J lost 7 bases, V lost 7 bases, and 9 bases had no gene match. The length of the CDR3 is 14 residues. CDR3 coding DNA: TGTGCCAGCACCATAGCGGGGGCCGCCCATACGCAGTATTTT. Translating gives CASTIAGAAHTQYF.

This clonotype occurred a few times. The J gene is TRBJ2-5, the V gene TRBV29-1; 8 positions match TRBD2. The germline V gene encodes CDR1 SQVTM and CDR2 ANQGSEA. V lost 6 bases, J lost 4 bases, and 7 bases stayed unmatched. The CDR3 is 13 amino acids. The CDR3 sequence is CSVPGGRRETQYF. CDR3 sequence (DNA): TGCAGCGTCCCGGGAGGGAGGAGAGAGACCCAGTACTTC. The full variable domain, rest sourced from reference TRBV29-1 and TRBJ2-5, is SAVISQKPSRDICQRGTSLTIQCQVDSQVTMMFWYRQQPGQSLTLIATANQGSEATYESGFVIDKFPISRPNLTFSTLTVSNMSPEDSSIYLCSVPGGRRETQYFGPGTRLLVL.

The chain carries TRBV7-9 and TRBJ1-2; 9 nucleotides line up with TRBD1. CDR3 size: 19 residues. Germline trimming cut 3 bases from V and 4 bases from J; bases unmatched to any gene: 18. Germline CDR1 SEHNR, CDR2 FQNEAQ (reference sequence). The CDR3 DNA sequence: TGTGCCAGCAGCTTTGAGGCCGGGACAGGGTTCGTACGGCTCTATGGCTACACCTTC. It translates to CASSFEAGTGFVRLYGYTF.

This clonotype has a single count. V gene TRBV7-3 combines with J gene TRBJ2-1; possibly TRBD1 or TRBD2 for D (5 bases each). CDR3 length: 15 residues. The V end was cut by 4 bases, the J end by 9 bases, with 19 bases between. In germline, CDR1 is SGHTA, CDR2 FQGTGA. CDR3 amino acids: CASSSGQGTFGEQFF. In DNA, the CDR3 is TGTGCCAGCAGCTCGGGGCAGGGTACATTCGGTGAGCAGTTCTTC.

The V gene is TRBV9, the J gene TRBJ2-1; 10 bases fit TRBD2. Germline values: CDR1 SGDLS, CDR2 YYNGEE. The CDR3 covers 17 residues. V gave up 0 bases and J gave up 4 bases; unmatched junction bases: 7. CDR3 DNA sequence: TGTGCCAGCAGCGTAGATCTAGCGGGGGCCCTATACAATGAGCAGTTCTTC. Amino acids: CASSVDLAGALYNEQFF.

This clonotype showed up just a few times. The chain combines TRBV6-1 with TRBJ2-7, with TRBD1 matching 9 bases. The CDR3 runs 17 residues. V gave up 3 bases and J gave up 1 base; unmatched junction bases: 10. Germline CDR1 MNHNS, CDR2 SASEGT. Here the CDR3 DNA reads TGTGCCAGCAGTGAGTGGCACAGGGGGCTTACGTCCTACGAGCAGTACTTC. Encoded protein: CASSEWHRGLTSYEQYF.